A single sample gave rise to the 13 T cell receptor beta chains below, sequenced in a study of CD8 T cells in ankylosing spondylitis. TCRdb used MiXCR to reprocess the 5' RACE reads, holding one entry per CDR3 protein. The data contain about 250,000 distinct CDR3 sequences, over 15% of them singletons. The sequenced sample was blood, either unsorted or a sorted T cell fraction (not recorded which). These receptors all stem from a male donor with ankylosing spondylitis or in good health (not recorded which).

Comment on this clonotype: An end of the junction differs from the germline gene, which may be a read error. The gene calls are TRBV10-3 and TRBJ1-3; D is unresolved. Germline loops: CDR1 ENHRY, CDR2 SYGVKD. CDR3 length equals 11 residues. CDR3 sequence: CATAIGDTIYF. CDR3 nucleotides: TGTGCCACCGCTATTGGAGACACCATATATTTT.

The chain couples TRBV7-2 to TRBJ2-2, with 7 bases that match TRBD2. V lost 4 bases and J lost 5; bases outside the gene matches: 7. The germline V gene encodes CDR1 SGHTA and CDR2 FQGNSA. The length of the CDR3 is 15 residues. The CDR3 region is CASSSPLLATGELFF. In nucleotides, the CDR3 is TGTGCCAGCAGCTCCCCCCTACTAGCGACCGGGGAGCTGTTTTTT.

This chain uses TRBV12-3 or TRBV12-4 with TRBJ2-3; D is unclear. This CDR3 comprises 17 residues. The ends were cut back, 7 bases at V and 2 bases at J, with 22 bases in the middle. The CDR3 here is CASKTTLSKANTDTQYF. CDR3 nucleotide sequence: TGTGCCAGCAAGACCACCCTTTCGAAGGCGAACACAGATACGCAGTATTTT.

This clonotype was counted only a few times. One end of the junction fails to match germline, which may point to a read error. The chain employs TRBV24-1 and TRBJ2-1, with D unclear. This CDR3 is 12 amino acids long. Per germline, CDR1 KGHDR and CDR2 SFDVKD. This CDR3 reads CATSDRGRSVVF. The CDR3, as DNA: TGTGCCACCAGTGACCGAGGACGGTCTGTGGTCTTC.

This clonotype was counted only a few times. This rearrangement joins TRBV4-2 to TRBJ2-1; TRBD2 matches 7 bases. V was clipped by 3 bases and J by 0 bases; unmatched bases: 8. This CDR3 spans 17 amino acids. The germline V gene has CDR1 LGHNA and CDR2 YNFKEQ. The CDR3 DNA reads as TGTGCCAGCAGCCATCCTCTTGGCGGGAGCTCCTACAATGAGCAGTTCTTC. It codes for CASSHPLGGSSYNEQFF.

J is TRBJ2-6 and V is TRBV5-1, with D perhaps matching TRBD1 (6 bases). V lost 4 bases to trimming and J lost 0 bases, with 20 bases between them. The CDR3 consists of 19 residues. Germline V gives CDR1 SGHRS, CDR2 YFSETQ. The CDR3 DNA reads TGCGCCAGCAGCATAACACCCGGACAGTTCAGCTCTGGGGCCAACGTCCTGACTTTC. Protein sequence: CASSITPGQFSSGANVLTF. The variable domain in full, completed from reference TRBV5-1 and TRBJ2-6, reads KAGVTQTPRYLIKTRGQQVTLSCSPISGHRSVSWYQQTPGQGLQFLFEYFSETQRNKGNFPGRFSGRQFSNSRSEMNVSTLELGDSALYLCASSITPGQFSSGANVLTFGAGSRLTVL.

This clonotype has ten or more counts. CDR3 loop: CASSLESPNYEQYF. In nucleotides, the CDR3 is TGCGCCAGCAGCTTGGAGAGCCCGAACTACGAGCAGTACTTC. This sequence joins TRBV5-1 and TRBJ2-7; D remains unclear. The CDR3 has 14 amino acids. Trimming shortened V by 0 bases and J by 3 bases, and 10 bases separated the two germline ends. Germline V gives CDR1 SGHRS, CDR2 YFSETQ. The variable domain in full, with the rest retrieved from reference TRBV5-1 and TRBJ2-7, is KAGVTQTPRYLIKTRGQQVTLSCSPISGHRSVSWYQQTPGQGLQFLFEYFSETQRNKGNFPGRFSGRQFSNSRSEMNVSTLELGDSALYLCASSLESPNYEQYFGPGTRLTVT.

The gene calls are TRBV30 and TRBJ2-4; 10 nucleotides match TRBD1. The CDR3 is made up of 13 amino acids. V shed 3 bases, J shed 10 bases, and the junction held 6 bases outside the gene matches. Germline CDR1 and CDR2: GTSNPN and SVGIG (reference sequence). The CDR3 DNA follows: TGTGCCTGGAGCGCGGACAGGGGGGGGATTCAGTACTTC. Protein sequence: CAWSADRGGIQYF.

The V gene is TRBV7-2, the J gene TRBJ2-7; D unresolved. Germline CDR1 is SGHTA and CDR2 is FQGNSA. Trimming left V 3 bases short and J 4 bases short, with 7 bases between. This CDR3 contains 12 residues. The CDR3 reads CASSLGFYEQYF. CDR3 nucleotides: TGTGCCAGCAGCTTGGGCTTTTACGAGCAGTACTTC.

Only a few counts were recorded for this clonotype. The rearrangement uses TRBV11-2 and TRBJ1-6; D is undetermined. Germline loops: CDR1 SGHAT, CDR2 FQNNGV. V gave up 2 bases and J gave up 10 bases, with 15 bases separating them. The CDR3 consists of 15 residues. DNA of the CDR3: TGTGCCAGCAGCTTACTAACTTTGGGCTCCTCACCCCTCCACTTT. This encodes CASSLLTLGSSPLHF.

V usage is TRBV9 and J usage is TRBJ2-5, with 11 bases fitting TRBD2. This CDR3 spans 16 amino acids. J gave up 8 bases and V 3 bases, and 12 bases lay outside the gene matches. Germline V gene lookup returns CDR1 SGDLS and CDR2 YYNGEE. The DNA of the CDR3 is TGTGCCAGCAGCGAGACTAGCGGGGCCTCCCTAAGAACCCAGTACTTC. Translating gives CASSETSGASLRTQYF.

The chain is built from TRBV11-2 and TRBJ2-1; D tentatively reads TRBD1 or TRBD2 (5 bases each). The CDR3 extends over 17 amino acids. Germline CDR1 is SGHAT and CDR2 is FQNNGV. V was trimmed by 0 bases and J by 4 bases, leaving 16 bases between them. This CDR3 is CASSLDYGAGAYNEQFF. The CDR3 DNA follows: TGTGCCAGCAGCTTAGATTACGGGGCAGGAGCGTACAATGAGCAGTTCTTC.

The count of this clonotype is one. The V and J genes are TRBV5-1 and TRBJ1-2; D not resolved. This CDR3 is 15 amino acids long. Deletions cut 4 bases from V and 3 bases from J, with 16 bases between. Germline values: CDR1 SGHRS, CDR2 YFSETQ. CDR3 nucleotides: TGCGCCAGCAGCCTGGCAACTTTCGGTTACTATGGCTACACCTTC. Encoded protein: CASSLATFGYYGYTF. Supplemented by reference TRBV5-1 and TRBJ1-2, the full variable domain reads KAGVTQTPRYLIKTRGQQVTLSCSPISGHRSVSWYQQTPGQGLQFLFEYFSETQRNKGNFPGRFSGRQFSNSRSEMNVSTLELGDSALYLCASSLATFGYYGYTFGSGTRLTVV.